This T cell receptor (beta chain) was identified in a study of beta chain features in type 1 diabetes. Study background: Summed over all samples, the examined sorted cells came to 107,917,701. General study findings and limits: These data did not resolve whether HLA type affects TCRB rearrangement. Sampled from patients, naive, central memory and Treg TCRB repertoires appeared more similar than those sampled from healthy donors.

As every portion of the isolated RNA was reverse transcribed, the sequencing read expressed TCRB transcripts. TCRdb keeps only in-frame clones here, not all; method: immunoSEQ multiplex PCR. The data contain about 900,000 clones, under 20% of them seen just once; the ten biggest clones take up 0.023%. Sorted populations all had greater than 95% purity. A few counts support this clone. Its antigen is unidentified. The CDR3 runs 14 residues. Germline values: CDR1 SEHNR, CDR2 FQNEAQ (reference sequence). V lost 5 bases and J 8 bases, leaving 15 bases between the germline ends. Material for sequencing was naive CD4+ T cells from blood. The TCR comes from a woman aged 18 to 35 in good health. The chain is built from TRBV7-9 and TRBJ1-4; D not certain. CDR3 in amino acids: CASSPRSYSEKLFF. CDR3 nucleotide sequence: TGTGCCAGCAGCCCCCGGTCATATTCGGAAAAACTGTTTTTT.